This TCR beta chain was found in a study of blood T cell repertoires in COVID-19. Study context: Samples of COVID-19 (acute and convalescent) were obtained from the United States, Italy and Spain.

Seattle patients were enrolled while actively infected and followed longitudinally. This clone has just a few counts. The CDR3 length is 13 residues. The ends were cut back, 4 bases at V and 6 bases at J, with 10 bases in the middle. Germline CDR1 reads MDHEN; CDR2 reads SYDVKM. As processed by the authors: Cell counts per sample came from amplifying reference gene primers. Repertoires were generated with immunoSEQ multiplex PCR, while TCRdb's copy carries only in-frame clones and drops some. V and J calls plus clone size are reproduced from that table; the DNA served to infer D and trimming. The data show a few hundred thousand clones, almost 90% seen once.

Source material: peripheral blood. The chain couples TRBV28 to TRBJ2-1; D ambiguous. The clonotype originates from a woman in her 30s with COVID-19, enrolled during active disease. The CDR3 protein is CASSYRSPNEQFF. In nucleotides, the CDR3 is TGTGCCAGCAGTTACCGGAGCCCCAATGAGCAGTTCTTC. Filled out from reference TRBV28 and TRBJ2-1, the complete variable domain reads DVKVTQSSRYLVKRTGEKVFLECVQDMDHENMFWYRQDPGLGLRLIYFSYDVKMKEKGDIPEGYSVSREKKERFSLILESASTNQTSMYLCASSYRSPNEQFFGPGTRLTVL.